These 23 T cell receptor beta chains originate from one sample sequenced in a study of cytomegalovirus exposure and HLA in healthy donors (dated by TCRdb to about 2017). The protocol used for the library was the immunoSEQ multiplex PCR assay. A mixture of 60 forward primers for TCR Vbeta segments and 13 reverse primers for TCR Jbeta segments was used in the multiplex PCR. TCRdb holds this immuneACCESS table with in-frame rearrangements only. Some clones are missing; in checked studies, unresolved V genes explain under half, and the rest has no known cause. The sample table shows over 70,000 clones, and roughly three quarters are seen once. Less than 4.5% of the sample goes to the ten largest clones. Material: PBMCs. All receptors derive from a man aged 25-40 years in good health and CMV-seronegative.

The rearrangement uses TRBV28 and TRBJ2-5; the match to TRBD2 covers 11 bases. With the DNA end fitting TRBJ2-7 better, the J assignment may be wrong. There are 13 residues in the CDR3. Germline V gene data show CDR1 as MDHEN and CDR2 as SYDVKM. CDR3 coding DNA: TGTGCCAGCAGTTCAGGGACTAGCGGCGAGCAGTACTTC. It yields the protein CASSSGTSGEQYF.

The V gene is TRBV7-6, the J gene TRBJ2-5; weak D call: TRBD2 (5 bases). V lost 1 base and J lost 5, with 14 bases in between. CDR1 is SGHVS, CDR2 FNYEAQ, per germline. The CDR3 has 15 residues. The CDR3 loop reads CASSLGEGTWETQYF. CDR3 coding DNA: TGTGCCAGCAGCTTAGGAGAGGGAACGTGGGAGACCCAGTACTTC.

On this clone: Distinct nucleotide sequences in the sample also encode this CDR3. The chain carries TRBV18 and TRBJ1-2; TRBD1 matches at 7 bases. The CDR3 sequence is 13 residues long. The germline CDR1 and CDR2 sequences are KGHSH and LQKENI. The ends lost 6 bases at V and 3 bases at J; junction bases unmatched: 4. This chain's CDR3 is CASSPDRDYGYTF. The CDR3 bases are TGTGCCAGCTCTCCCGACAGGGACTATGGCTACACCTTC. Together with reference TRBV18 and TRBJ1-2, the CDR3 gives the full variable domain: NAGVMQNPRHLVRRRGQEARLRCSPMKGHSHVYWYRQLPEEGLKFMVYLQKENIIDESGMPKERFSAEFPKEGPSILRIQQVVRGDSAAYFCASSPDRDYGYTFGSGTRLTVV.

The chain joins TRBV27 to TRBJ1-1, with D maybe TRBD1 (6 bases). Looked up from germline, CDR1 is MNHEY and CDR2 is SMNVEV (reference sequence). This CDR3 region has 15 residues. With 3 bases removed from V and 2 bases from J, the gap between germline ends came to 13 bases. In DNA, the CDR3 is TGTGCCAGCAGTTTTCAGCCGACAGGTAACACTGAAGCTTTCTTT. This sequence encodes CASSFQPTGNTEAFF.

This clone has only one observation. The chain couples TRBV6-1 to TRBJ1-2, with 10 bases identical to TRBD1. This CDR3 is 13 amino acids long. Per the germline V gene, CDR1 is MNHNS and CDR2 is SASEGT. Unmatched junction bases numbered 5, after V lost 6 bases and J lost 7 bases. This CDR3 is CASRPGQGGGYTF. In nucleotides, the CDR3 is TGTGCCAGCAGACCTGGACAGGGGGGTGGCTACACCTTC.

The rearrangement uses TRBV7-2 and TRBJ1-2; a possible D gene is TRBD1 (6 bases). The CDR3 runs to 14 residues. V lost 7 bases and J 8 bases, leaving 20 bases between the germline ends. Germline CDR1 reads SGHTA; CDR2 reads FQGNSA. CDR3 bases: TGTGCCAGCACCCCCTTCGGGCAGGGGAGCGGCTACACCTTC. Its translation: CASTPFGQGSGYTF.

This clone was counted between two and nine times. The V and J genes are TRBV7-8 and TRBJ2-7; 9 nucleotides match TRBD2. Trimming at V came to 5 bases and at J to 4 bases, leaving 9 bases not matched to a gene. CDR1 and CDR2 from the germline V gene are SGHVS and FQNEAQ. This CDR3 is built from 15 residues. CDR3 DNA sequence: TGTGCCAGCAGCCTTAGCGGGGGATCCCTTTACGAGCAGTACTTC. Amino acids: CASSLSGGSLYEQYF. Complete variable domain (other parts from reference TRBV7-8 and TRBJ2-7): GAGVSQSPRYKVAKRGQDVALRCDPISGHVSLFWYQQALGQGPEFLTYFQNEAQLDKSGLPSDRFFAERPEGSVSTLKIQRTQQEDSAVYLCASSLSGGSLYEQYFGPGTRLTVT.

In its sample, this clone was seen once. The gene calls are TRBV11-2 and TRBJ1-6; possible D gene TRBD1, 6 bases. Germline lookup yields CDR1 SGHAT and CDR2 FQNNGV. Deletions cut 2 bases from V and 7 bases from J, with 9 bases between. The CDR3 runs to 14 residues. DNA for the CDR3: TGTGCCAGCAGCTTAAGGGGGAAGAATTCACCCCTCCACTTT. This translates into CASSLRGKNSPLHF.

Details on this clone: A junction boundary mismatches the germline segment, possibly from a read error. The chain links TRBV7-9 to TRBJ2-7; 14 nucleotides align to TRBD2. The CDR3 totals 16 residues. Germline V gives CDR1 SEHNR, CDR2 FQNEAQ (reference sequence). The CDR3 loop is CSSKGTSGSGGYEQYF. The DNA of the CDR3 is TGTTCCAGCAAGGGGACTAGCGGGAGTGGCGGCTACGAGCAGTACTTC.

Note on this clone: This sample also contains other DNA sequences that code for the same CDR3. V usage is TRBV7-6 and J usage is TRBJ2-3, with 14 bases fitting TRBD2. V lost 6 bases, J lost 5 bases, and 4 bases stayed unmatched. The CDR3 runs to 15 residues. CDR1 is SGHVS and CDR2 is FNYEAQ in the germline V gene. CDR3 protein: CASSWTSGGQDTQYF. The DNA of the CDR3 is TGTGCCAGCAGTTGGACTAGCGGGGGGCAAGATACGCAGTATTTT. Full variable domain (remainder filled in from reference TRBV7-6 and TRBJ2-3): GAGVSQSPRYKVTKRGQDVALRCDPISGHVSLYWYRQALGQGPEFLTYFNYEAQQDKSGLPNDRFSAERPEGSISTLTIQRTEQRDSAMYRCASSWTSGGQDTQYFGPGTRLTVL.

This clone has just a few counts. The chain has TRBV4-1 and TRBJ2-3, with D perhaps matching TRBD2 (6 bases). V dropped 1 base and J dropped 1 base, with 9 bases sitting between them. Germline V gene lookup returns CDR1 MGHRA and CDR2 YSYEKL. This CDR3 has 15 amino acids. CDR3 sequence (DNA): TGCGCCAGCAGCCAAGGCCCGGGAGGCACAGATACGCAGTATTTT. This sequence encodes CASSQGPGGTDTQYF.

This chain links TRBV30 with TRBJ2-3; 11 nucleotides match TRBD1. Germline V gene lookup returns CDR1 GTSNPN and CDR2 SVGIG (reference sequence). V dropped 0 bases and J dropped 4; count of bases not matched to a gene: 3. The CDR3 totals 15 residues. CDR3 nucleotide sequence: TGTGCCTGGAGTGTAGGACAGGGGGCCTCAGATACGCAGTATTTT. Its translation is CAWSVGQGASDTQYF.

V and J are TRBV6-5 and TRBJ2-5, with 7 bases identical to TRBD2. The J call may be in error: the DNA end matches TRBJ2-7 better. From germline, CDR1 is MNHEY and CDR2 SVGAGI. The CDR3 consists of 14 residues. CDR3 DNA sequence: TGTGCCAGCAGTCTACCAGGACTAGCCTACGAGCAGTACTTC. The encoded protein is CASSLPGLAYEQYF.

A remark on this clone: The junction departs from the called germline gene at one end, perhaps through a read error. This sequence joins TRBV7-9 and TRBJ1-1; 7 bases map to TRBD1. In germline, CDR1 is SEHNR, CDR2 FQNEAQ (reference sequence). The CDR3 totals 15 residues. In DNA form, the CDR3 reads TGTTCCAGCAGCTCGCCCGGACAGGCGCCAGGGGGGAGTTTCTTT. The encoded protein is CSSSSPGQAPGGSFF.

This clone was recorded a few times. The chain combines TRBV9 with TRBJ2-3; tentatively, D is TRBD1 (7 bases). The CDR3 spans 13 residues. Between the trimmed V and J ends, which lost 3 bases and 6 bases, there was a span of 11 bases. Germline V CDR1 and CDR2: SGDLS, YYNGEE. The CDR3 here is CASSASGGDTQYF. The CDR3 nucleotides are TGTGCCAGCAGCGCTTCAGGGGGGGATACGCAGTATTTT.

This chain connects TRBV6-6 to TRBJ1-6; D remains unclear. Germline V gene lookup returns CDR1 MNHNY and CDR2 SVGAGI (reference sequence). CDR3 length: 14 amino acids. V lost 5 bases and J lost 3, with 8 bases in between. This CDR3 reads CASSDQVYNSPLHF. As DNA, the CDR3 is TGTGCCAGCAGTGATCAGGTCTATAATTCACCCCTCCACTTT.

This clone has just a few counts. V usage is TRBV4-1 and J usage is TRBJ1-4, with D tentatively TRBD1 (5 bases). Trimming cost V 3 bases and J 5 bases, with 7 bases left between them. The CDR3 spans 13 residues. Germline V CDR1 and CDR2: MGHRA, YSYEKL. CDR3 residues: CASSQRQNEKLFF. CDR3 nucleotide sequence: TGCGCCAGCAGCCAGCGACAGAATGAAAAACTGTTTTTT.

This clone was observed a single time. This rearrangement joins TRBV19 to TRBJ1-2, with D possibly TRBD1 on 5 matching bases. Germline V CDR1 and CDR2: LNHDA, SQIVND (reference sequence). The CDR3 totals 13 residues. V was trimmed by 5 bases and J by 8 bases, leaving 15 bases between them. The CDR3 DNA reads TGTGCCAGTAGTCCACACATTCCAGGGGGCTACACCTTC. Its protein product is CASSPHIPGGYTF.

The chain is built from TRBV6-5 and TRBJ2-1; unclear D gene. V was cut by 0 bases and J by 3 bases, with 6 bases left in between. The germline V gene has CDR1 MNHEY and CDR2 SVGAGI. The CDR3 loop spans 14 amino acids. CDR3 bases: TGTGCCAGCAGTTACTCTAGAAACTACAATGAGCAGTTCTTC. Protein sequence: CASSYSRNYNEQFF.

The chain links TRBV6-1 to TRBJ2-5; TRBD2 agrees at 9 bases. Germline V gene data show CDR1 as MNHNS and CDR2 as SASEGT. The CDR3 is 16 amino acids. V dropped 2 bases and J dropped 6; count of bases not matched to a gene: 10. CDR3 in DNA: TGTGCCAGCAGTGAATATGGGCGGGGGGGCCAGCAGACCCAGTACTTC. This encodes CASSEYGRGGQQTQYF.

The chain employs TRBV5-1 and TRBJ2-3; TRBD1 agrees at 9 bases. The CDR3 is 17 residues long. The J segment lost 4 bases and the V segment lost 4 bases, leaving 13 bases of the junction unmatched. In germline, CDR1 is SGHRS, CDR2 YFSETQ. The CDR3 nucleotides read TGCGCCAGCAGCCCTTGGCGTGGGACAGGGAGTCCAGATACGCAGTATTTT. Its protein product is CASSPWRGTGSPDTQYF. Together with reference TRBV5-1 and TRBJ2-3, the CDR3 gives the full variable domain: KAGVTQTPRYLIKTRGQQVTLSCSPISGHRSVSWYQQTPGQGLQFLFEYFSETQRNKGNFPGRFSGRQFSNSRSEMNVSTLELGDSALYLCASSPWRGTGSPDTQYFGPGTRLTVL.

This clone is a singleton in its sample. This chain joins TRBV20-1 and TRBJ2-7; D is perhaps TRBD2 (5 bases). The CDR3 has 11 amino acids. CDR1 DFQATT and CDR2 SNEGSKA come from the germline V gene (reference sequence). V was shortened by 8 bases and J by 0 bases, with 8 bases between the two germline ends. The CDR3 DNA sequence: TGCAGTAGAGGGCGCTCCTACGAGCAGTACTTC. Translation: CSRGRSYEQYF.

This clone was found once. The chain carries TRBV30 and TRBJ2-7; D perhaps matches TRBD2 (5 bases). The CDR3 loop spans 12 amino acids. V lost 4 bases, J lost 0 bases, and 7 bases lay in between. Germline V lookup: CDR1 GTSNPN, CDR2 SVGIG (reference sequence). CDR3 sequence: CAWTGNSYEQYF. The CDR3 region has the DNA TGTGCCTGGACGGGGAACTCCTACGAGCAGTACTTC.